Below are 18 T cell receptor beta chains sequenced from a single sample in a study of blood T cells in healthy people across ages. Next came a second PCR, run for roughly 7 to 12 cycles, which used a sample-barcoded 5' primer along with a J-beta primer mix. TCRdb called the 5' RACE reads again in MiXCR, with one record for every CDR3 protein. The table has around 1.5 million distinct CDR3 sequences, about 35% seen once. Sequencing input: blood. The receptors come from a woman aged 30 to 39 in good health.

This chain joins TRBV6-1 and TRBJ2-3; TRBD2 agrees at 7 bases. Germline assignment: CDR1 MNHNS and CDR2 SASEGT. This CDR3 has 16 residues. J gave up 8 bases and V 1 base, and 12 bases lay outside the gene matches. The CDR3 loop reads CASSEVGGDYTSTQYF. CDR3 bases: TGTGCCAGCAGTGAAGTGGGTGGGGACTACACAAGTACGCAGTATTTT.

This clonotype appeared many times. The V gene is TRBV3-1, the J gene TRBJ2-1, with 9 bases identical to TRBD2. The CDR3 runs 20 residues. The V gene's germline CDR1 is LGHDT and CDR2 YNNKEL (reference sequence). The V segment lost 0 bases and the J segment 4 bases; nucleotides outside the gene matches: 16. The CDR3 sequence is CASSQDLTVYIAGEYNEQFF. CDR3 bases: TGTGCCAGCAGCCAAGATCTGACCGTTTACATAGCGGGAGAGTACAATGAGCAGTTCTTC.

The chain is built from TRBV6-5 and TRBJ2-1; D might be TRBD2 (6 bases). Germline loops: CDR1 MNHEY, CDR2 SVGAGI. This CDR3 is built from 15 residues. V was clipped by 0 bases and J by 14 bases, with 20 bases between them. The chain's CDR3 is CASSYSVASERAEFF. In DNA, the CDR3 is TGTGCCAGCAGTTACTCAGTGGCTAGCGAACGAGCGGAGTTCTTC.

This clonotype turned up a few times. The V call is TRBV7-7, the J call TRBJ1-5; 9 bases match TRBD1. Unmatched junction bases numbered 13, after V lost 5 bases and J lost 5 bases. The CDR3 totals 17 residues. Germline loops: CDR1 SSHAT, CDR2 FNYEAQ (reference sequence). CDR3 DNA sequence: TGTGCCAGCAGCAAGCCCCCCGGACAGGGGAGGGATCAGCCCCAGCATTTT. It specifies CASSKPPGQGRDQPQHF.

The V gene is TRBV29-1, the J gene TRBJ2-5; D unclear. Germline V CDR1 and CDR2: SQVTM, ANQGSEA. The CDR3 loop spans 11 amino acids. Between the trimmed V and J ends, which lost 6 bases and 11 bases, there was a span of 16 bases. Here the CDR3 DNA reads TGCAGCGTCGTCCTCGTACATGAGCAGTACTTC. This sequence encodes CSVVLVHEQYF.

With regard to this clonotype: Germline and junction disagree at one end, which may indicate a read error. The chain links TRBV20-1 to TRBJ2-7; possibly TRBD1 for D (6 bases). Germline V gene lookup returns CDR1 DFQATT and CDR2 SNEGSKA (reference sequence). The CDR3 contains 12 residues. CDR3 in amino acids: CRARDRTEEQYF. CDR3 nucleotide sequence: TGCAGGGCTAGAGATCGGACAGAGGAGCAGTACTTC.

The table lists this clonotype with a few counts. The chain recombines TRBV10-3 with TRBJ2-5; D gene unclear. The CDR3 spans 13 residues. V was cut by 8 bases and J by 1 base, with 11 bases left in between. CDR1 and CDR2 from the germline V gene are ENHRY and SYGVKD. As DNA, the CDR3 is TGTGCCATCGGGAACCAGCCCCAAGAGACCCAGTACTTC. This encodes CAIGNQPQETQYF.

The CDR3 region has the DNA TGCAGTGCTAGCGGGAGCAGCAACGAGCAGTACTTC. Translation: CSASGSSNEQYF. The chain recombines TRBV20-1 with TRBJ2-7; D possibly corresponds to TRBD2 (6 bases). The CDR3 has 12 residues. Germline values: CDR1 DFQATT, CDR2 SNEGSKA (reference sequence). The V and J ends lost 3 bases and 5 bases respectively, with 11 bases between them.

Only a few counts were recorded for this clonotype. The rearrangement joins TRBV20-1 to TRBJ2-7; 8 bases agree with TRBD1. The CDR3 consists of 12 residues. Trimming at V came to 7 bases and at J to 3 bases, leaving 5 bases not matched to a gene. CDR1 and CDR2 (germline): DFQATT, SNEGSKA (reference sequence). CDR3 protein: CSGRTGIYEQYF. CDR3 sequence (DNA): TGCAGTGGCAGGACAGGGATCTACGAGCAGTACTTC.

The CDR3 DNA sequence: TGTGCCAGCAGCCCATCGCCTCAAGAGACCCAGTACTTC. The encoded protein is CASSPSPQETQYF. The gene calls are TRBV3-1 and TRBJ2-5, with D unresolved. Between the trimmed V and J ends, which lost 4 bases and 2 bases, there was a span of 8 bases. Germline V lookup: CDR1 LGHDT, CDR2 YNNKEL (reference sequence). The CDR3 is 13 amino acids.

This clonotype was seen a few times. This chain joins TRBV7-9 and TRBJ2-3; TRBD1 matches at 9 bases. Trimming took 6 bases from V and 2 from J; bases not matched to a gene: 9. The CDR3 loop spans 16 amino acids. Germline CDR1 and CDR2: SEHNR and FQNEAQ (reference sequence). The CDR3 nucleotides read TGTGCCAGCAGGGACCGGGACAGGGATCTCACAGATACGCAGTATTTT. Translation gives CASRDRDRDLTDTQYF. The whole variable domain, remainder taken from reference TRBV7-9 and TRBJ2-3, is DTGVSQNPRHKITKRGQNVTFRCDPISEHNRLYWYRQTLGQGPEFLTYFQNEAQLEKSRLLSDRFSAERPKGSFSTLEIQRTEQGDSAMYLCASRDRDRDLTDTQYFGPGTRLTVL.

This chain uses TRBV7-8 with TRBJ2-5; the match to TRBD2 covers 7 bases. The V gene end was trimmed by 10 bases and the J gene end by 1 base; junction bases not matched to a gene: 12. Germline CDR1 SGHVS, CDR2 FQNEAQ. CDR3 length: 15 residues. In nucleotides, the CDR3 is TGTGCCATTCCGAGTGTGGTAGCGGGCCAAGAGACCCAGTACTTC. The encoded protein is CAIPSVVAGQETQYF.

This sequence joins TRBV12-3 or TRBV12-4 and TRBJ2-2, with D perhaps matching TRBD2 (8 bases). The CDR3 runs 17 residues. Trimming shortened V by 4 bases and J by 5 bases, and 20 bases separated the two germline ends. The CDR3 sequence is CASSSNDGRGHTGELFF. CDR3 DNA: TGTGCCAGCAGTTCCAACGACGGGAGGGGGCATACCGGGGAGCTGTTTTTT.

The chain recombines TRBV2 with TRBJ1-5; no clear D gene. Trimming stripped 0 bases from V and 1 base from J, with 7 bases between. The germline CDR1 and CDR2 sequences are SNHLY and FYNNEI. CDR3 length equals 15 residues. The CDR3 loop reads CASSEALMSNQPQHF. In nucleotides, the CDR3 is TGTGCCAGCAGTGAAGCATTGATGAGCAATCAGCCCCAGCATTTT. Drawing the rest from reference TRBV2 and TRBJ1-5, the complete variable domain is EPEVTQTPSHQVTQMGQEVILRCVPISNHLYFYWYRQILGQKVEFLVSFYNNEISEKSEIFDDQFSVERPDGSNFTLKIRSTKLEDSAMYFCASSEALMSNQPQHFGDGTRLSIL.

The chain combines TRBV4-1 with TRBJ1-1; D is possibly TRBD1 (5 bases). This CDR3 is 16 amino acids long. The ends were cut back, 5 bases at V and 11 bases at J, with 27 bases in the middle. Germline V CDR1 and CDR2: MGHRA, YSYEKL. The CDR3 protein is CASSKISGTERKGAFF. CDR3 bases: TGCGCCAGCAGCAAAATATCCGGGACGGAAAGAAAGGGGGCTTTCTTT.

This clonotype was counted a few times. This sequence joins TRBV28 and TRBJ2-7; D possibly corresponds to TRBD1 (5 bases). The CDR3 loop spans 13 amino acids. The germline V and J ends were trimmed by 7 bases and 6 bases, with 16 bases remaining between them. Germline loops: CDR1 MDHEN, CDR2 SYDVKM. The CDR3 bases are TGTGCCAGCACCAAGGACACGTTTGGCGAGCAGTACTTC. This gives the protein CASTKDTFGEQYF.

The V and J genes are TRBV5-1 and TRBJ1-1, with TRBD1 identical over 8 bases. The V segment lost 0 bases and the J segment 1 base; nucleotides outside the gene matches: 5. The CDR3 length is 16 residues. CDR1 is SGHRS and CDR2 is YFSETQ in the germline V gene. This CDR3 reads CASSLVGQGTNTEAFF. DNA of the CDR3: TGCGCCAGCAGCTTGGTTGGACAGGGCACGAACACTGAAGCTTTCTTT. Filled out from reference TRBV5-1 and TRBJ1-1, the complete variable domain reads KAGVTQTPRYLIKTRGQQVTLSCSPISGHRSVSWYQQTPGQGLQFLFEYFSETQRNKGNFPGRFSGRQFSNSRSEMNVSTLELGDSALYLCASSLVGQGTNTEAFFGQGTRLTVV.

This clonotype was observed a handful of times. CDR3 bases: TGTGCCAGCAGCTTAGACCAGGGTAACGTCCTGACTTTC. Protein product: CASSLDQGNVLTF. The chain couples TRBV11-3 to TRBJ2-6; TRBD1 might be the D (5 bases). The CDR3 consists of 13 residues. Germline CDR1 and CDR2: SGHNT and YENEEA. Trimming took 0 bases from V and 10 from J, leaving 7 bases between them.